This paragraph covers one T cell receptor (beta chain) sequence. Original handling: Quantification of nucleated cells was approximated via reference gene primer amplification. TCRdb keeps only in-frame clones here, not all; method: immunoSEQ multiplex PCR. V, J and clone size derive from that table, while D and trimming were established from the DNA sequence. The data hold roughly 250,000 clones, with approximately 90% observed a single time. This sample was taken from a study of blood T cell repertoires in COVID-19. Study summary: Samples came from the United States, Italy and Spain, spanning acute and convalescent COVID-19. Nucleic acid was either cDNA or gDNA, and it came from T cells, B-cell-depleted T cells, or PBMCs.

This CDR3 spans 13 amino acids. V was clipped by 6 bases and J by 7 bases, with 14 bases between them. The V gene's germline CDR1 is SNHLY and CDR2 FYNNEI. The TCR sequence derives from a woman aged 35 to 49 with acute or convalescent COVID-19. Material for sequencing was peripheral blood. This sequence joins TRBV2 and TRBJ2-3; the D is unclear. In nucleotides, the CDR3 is TGTGCCAGCAGGGAGCCCCTCACCAATACGCAGTATTTT. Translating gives CASREPLTNTQYF.